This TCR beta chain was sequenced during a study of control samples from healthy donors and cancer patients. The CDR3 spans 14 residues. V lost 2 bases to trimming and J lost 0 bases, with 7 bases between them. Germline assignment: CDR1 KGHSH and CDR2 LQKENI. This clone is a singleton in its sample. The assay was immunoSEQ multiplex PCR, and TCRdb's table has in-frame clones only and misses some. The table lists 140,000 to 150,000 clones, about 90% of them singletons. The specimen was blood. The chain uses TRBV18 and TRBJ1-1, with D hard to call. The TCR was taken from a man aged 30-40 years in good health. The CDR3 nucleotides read TGTGCCAGCTCACCAGACGGAATGAACACTGAAGCTTTCTTT. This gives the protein CASSPDGMNTEAFF.